The T cell receptor (beta chain) described here comes from a study of blood T cell repertoires in COVID-19. In the study overall: Researchers got acute and convalescent COVID-19 samples from the United States, Italy and Spain. PBMCs, B-cell-depleted T cells, or T cells were the source of the cDNA or gDNA that made up the material.

Recruits, aged 18 to 89 years, lived in 24 US areas. For recovered donors of Cohort 3, there were two negative PCRs, clearance, or symptom resolution. Assay used: immunoSEQ multiplex PCR; TCRdb lists only in-frame clones, some missing. The sample holds a few hundred thousand clones, less than 90% seen once. Germline CDR1 is KGHDR and CDR2 is SFDVKD. The CDR3 totals 17 residues. V lost 4 bases and J lost 5; bases outside the gene matches: 9. The sequencing sample was made of PBMCs or T cells enriched from blood (not recorded which). The V call is TRBV24-1, the J call TRBJ2-1; 11 bases are shared with TRBD2. This receptor was taken from a woman between 40 and 50 years old who had recovered from COVID-19. The CDR3 loop reads CATSDAYSGRANNEQFF. CDR3 DNA: TGTGCCACCAGTGACGCCTATAGCGGGAGGGCCAACAATGAGCAGTTCTTC.